This T cell receptor beta chain was obtained from a study of blood T cell repertoires in COVID-19 (dated by TCRdb to 2020 to 2021). Study-level background: Samples covering the acute and convalescent phases of COVID-19 were provided by collaborators in the United States, Italy and Spain. The material from the prospective study consisted of cDNA or gDNA derived from T cells, B-cell-depleted T cells, or PBMCs. Subjects who had been exposed to COVID-19, were actively infected with it, or had recovered from it provided the deeply sampled blood TCRbeta repertoires that made up the dataset. The repertoires were released in a freely available public database meant as a resource for research on the immune response to SARS-CoV-2. The samples were drawn from two sources: the first 160 participants of the ongoing ImmuneRACE study, and 950 to 1,500 subjects contributed by 6 global collaborators. The sample metadata nearly always contained a de-identified subject ID, COVID-19 status, age in years and sex. Where available, HLA class I and class II types were obtained from metadata supplied by the sample provider rather than from assay-based typing. Overall study outcomes, separate from this receptor: The amount of clinical and demographic metadata varied by source and participant and was provided uncurated.

With regard to this clone: Its antigen remains unidentified. Per-nucleotide qualities are absent, and no much larger clonotype sits a single base away.

The immunoSEQ Assay, a bias-controlled multiplex PCR, was used to amplify TCRbeta CDR3 regions from genomic DNA. Processing in the source paper ran as follows. The number of nucleated cells in each sample was estimated from the amplification of reference gene primers within the assay. To quantify the absolute abundance of each unique TCRbeta CDR3 rearrangement, sequence reads were collapsed and filtered. For each sample, productive Simpson clonality was calculated as the square root of Simpson's diversity index across productive rearrangements. TCRdb limited this immuneACCESS table to in-frame rearrangements with V and J called. A share of clones is missing; checked studies link under half to unresolved V genes, and the rest is unexplained. The V and J calls and clone size were taken over from that table, and D and trimming were inferred from the DNA. For this sample the table gives some 140,000 clones, of which roughly four fifths were detected only once. The ten largest clones capture 9% to 13% of the sample.

One collaborating source in Seattle enrolled patients during active infection and followed them longitudinally through the course of disease. The collaborating institutions used their own protocols to collect whole blood in K2EDTA tubes. Collaborator samples were shipped for TCRbeta analysis as frozen whole blood, isolated PBMCs, or DNA extracted from either sample type. V is cut by 2 bases and J by 8 bases, and the space between the germline ends is 12 bases. From the cysteine up to the phenylalanine, the CDR3 has a length of 14 residues. The only DNA kept is the CDR3, 42 bases in frame from the first base. The germline V gene (reference sequence) supplies CDR1 LGHDT and CDR2 YNNKEL.

Sample: peripheral blood. The sequence derives from a woman between 55 and 75 years old with COVID-19, enrolled during active disease. The chain uses TRBV3-1 (or the pseudogene TRBV3-2) and TRBJ1-4; the D gene is possibly TRBD1, with 5 bases matching. The CDR3 corresponds to CASSQLQGREKLFF. At the DNA level, the sequence is TGTGCCAGCAGCCAACTCCAGGGCCGAGAAAAACTGTTTTTT.